This TCR beta chain was profiled in a study of response to subunit inactivated influenza vaccine. Broader study findings: The authors suggested that few new T cells are recruited per seasonal influenza vaccination.

Per the germline V gene, CDR1 is KGHSY and CDR2 is FQNENV. This CDR3 region has 15 residues. The V gene lost 1 base and the J gene lost 5 bases, with 14 bases spanning the gap. TCRdb reanalysed the RT-PCR reads using MiXCR and keeps one entry per CDR3 protein. The table includes approximately 700,000 distinct CDR3 sequences, about a sixth detected once. Remarks on this clonotype: Antigen unknown.

The clonotype comes from a man aged 50 to 60 who received an inactivated influenza vaccine. Sequenced material: PBMCs from blood, taken 11 to 12 days after vaccination. The rearrangement links TRBV16 to TRBJ2-5, with no clear D. The DNA for the CDR3 is TGTGCCAGCAGCCAATTCTCTCAGCTTGTGGAGACCCAGTACTTC. Its translation is CASSQFSQLVETQYF.